This TCR beta chain was profiled in a study of blood T cells in healthy people across ages. General study points: The recorded TCR beta diversity per million T cells decreased in a roughly linear manner with age.

Germline V CDR1 and CDR2: SGHAT, FQNNGV. The CDR3 totals 17 residues. V lost 3 bases, J lost 0 bases, and 7 bases stayed unmatched. Sample-barcoded 5' priming and a J-beta primer mix drove a second PCR of roughly 7 to 11 cycles. TCRdb passed the 5' RACE reads through MiXCR, listing each CDR3 protein once. The sample carries about 1,400,000 distinct CDR3 sequences, about 43% recorded once. The individuals who served as donors were healthy Caucasians living in Russia, aged roughly 6 to 90. Turning to this clonotype: Its antigen is as yet unknown.

The sequenced material came from blood. This clonotype was obtained from a young woman in good health. The rearrangement uses TRBV11-2 and TRBJ2-2, with 7 bases matching TRBD1. CDR3 in DNA: TGTGCCAGCAGCTTGGACCGACAGGGAGCGAACACCGGGGAGCTGTTTTTT. As protein: CASSLDRQGANTGELFF.